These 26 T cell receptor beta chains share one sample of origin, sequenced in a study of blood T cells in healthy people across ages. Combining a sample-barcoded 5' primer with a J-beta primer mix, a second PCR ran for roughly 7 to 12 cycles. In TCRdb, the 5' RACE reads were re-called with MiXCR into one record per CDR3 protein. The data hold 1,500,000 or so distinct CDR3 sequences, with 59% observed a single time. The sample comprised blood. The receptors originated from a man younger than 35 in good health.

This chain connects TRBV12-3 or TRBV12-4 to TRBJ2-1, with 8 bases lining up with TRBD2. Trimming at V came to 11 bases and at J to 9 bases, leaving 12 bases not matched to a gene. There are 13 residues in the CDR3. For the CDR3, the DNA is TGTGCCTTCGGGGGGGTGGTTATCGGTGAGCAGTTCTTC. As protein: CAFGGVVIGEQFF.

CDR3 loop: CATRDSQETQYF. The CDR3 nucleotides read TGTGCCACACGGGACTCCCAAGAGACCCAGTACTTC. This rearrangement joins TRBV10-3 to TRBJ2-5, with a weak D call TRBD2 (6 bases). From germline, CDR1 is ENHRY and CDR2 SYGVKD. CDR3 length: 12 residues. Trimming took 10 bases from V and 1 from J, leaving 10 bases between them.

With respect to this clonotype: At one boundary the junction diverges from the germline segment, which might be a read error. The CDR3 nucleotides read TGTACCAGCACTCGGGCTAGCGGGAGGGATATTCAAGAGACCCAGTACTTC. Its protein product is CTSTRASGRDIQETQYF. The chain employs TRBV12-3 or TRBV12-4 and TRBJ2-5, with 12 positions matching TRBD2. The CDR3 extends over 17 amino acids.

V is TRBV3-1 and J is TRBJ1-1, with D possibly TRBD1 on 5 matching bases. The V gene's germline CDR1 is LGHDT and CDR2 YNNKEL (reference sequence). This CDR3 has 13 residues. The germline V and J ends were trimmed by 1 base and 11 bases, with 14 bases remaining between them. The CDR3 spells CASSQVGGLGAFF. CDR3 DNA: TGTGCCAGCAGCCAAGTGGGGGGTCTTGGGGCTTTCTTT.

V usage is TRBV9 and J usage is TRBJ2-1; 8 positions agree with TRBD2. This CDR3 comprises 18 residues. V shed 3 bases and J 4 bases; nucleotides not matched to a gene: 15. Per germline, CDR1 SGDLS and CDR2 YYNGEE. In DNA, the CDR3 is TGTGCCAGCAGCGATAGTTTCCCCGGGGGGGGGAAGTACAATGAGCAGTTCTTC. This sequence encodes CASSDSFPGGGKYNEQFF.

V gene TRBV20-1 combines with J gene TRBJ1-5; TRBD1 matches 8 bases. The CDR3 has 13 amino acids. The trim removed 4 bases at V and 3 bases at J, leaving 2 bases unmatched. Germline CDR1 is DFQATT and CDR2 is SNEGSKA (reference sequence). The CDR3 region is CSATGGYNQPQHF. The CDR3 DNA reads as TGCAGTGCTACAGGGGGCTACAATCAGCCCCAGCATTTT.

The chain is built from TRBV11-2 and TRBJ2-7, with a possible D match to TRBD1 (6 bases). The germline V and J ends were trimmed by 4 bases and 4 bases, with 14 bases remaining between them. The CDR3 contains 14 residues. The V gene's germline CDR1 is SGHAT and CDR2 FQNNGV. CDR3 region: CASSSLQGRYEQYF. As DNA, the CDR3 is TGTGCCAGCAGCTCCCTACAGGGAAGATACGAGCAGTACTTC.

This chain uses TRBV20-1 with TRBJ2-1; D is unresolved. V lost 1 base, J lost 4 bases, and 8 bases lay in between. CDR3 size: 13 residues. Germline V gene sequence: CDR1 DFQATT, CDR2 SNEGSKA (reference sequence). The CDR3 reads CSARALRYNEQFF. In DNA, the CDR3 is TGCAGTGCTAGAGCGCTCCGTTACAATGAGCAGTTCTTC.

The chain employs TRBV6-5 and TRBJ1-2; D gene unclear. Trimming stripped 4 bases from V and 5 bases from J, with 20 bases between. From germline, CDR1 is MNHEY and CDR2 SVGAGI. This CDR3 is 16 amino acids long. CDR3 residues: CASSSWTERSAYGYTF. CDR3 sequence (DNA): TGTGCCAGCAGTTCATGGACGGAAAGAAGCGCTTATGGCTACACCTTC.

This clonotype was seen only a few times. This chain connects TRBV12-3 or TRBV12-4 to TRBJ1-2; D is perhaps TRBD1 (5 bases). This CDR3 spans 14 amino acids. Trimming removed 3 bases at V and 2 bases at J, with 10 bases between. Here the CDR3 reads CASSFEGRNYGYTF. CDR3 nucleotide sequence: TGTGCCAGCAGTTTCGAGGGGAGAAACTATGGCTACACCTTC.

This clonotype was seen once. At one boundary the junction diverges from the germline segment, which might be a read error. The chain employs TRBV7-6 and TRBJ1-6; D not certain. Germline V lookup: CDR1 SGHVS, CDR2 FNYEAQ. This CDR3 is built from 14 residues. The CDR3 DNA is TGTGCCAGCAGCTTAGCGCCAAGGGTTTCACCCCCCCACTTT. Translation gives CASSLAPRVSPPHF.

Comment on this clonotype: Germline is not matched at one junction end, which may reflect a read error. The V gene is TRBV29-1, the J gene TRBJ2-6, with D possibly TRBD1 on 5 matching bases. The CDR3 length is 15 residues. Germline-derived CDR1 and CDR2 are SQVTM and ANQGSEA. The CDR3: CSVEDRIPGANALTF. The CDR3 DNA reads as TGCAGCGTTGAAGATCGCATCCCTGGGGCCAACGCCCTGACTTTC. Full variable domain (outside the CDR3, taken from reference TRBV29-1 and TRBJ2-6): SAVISQKPSRDICQRGTSLTIQCQVDSQVTMMFWYRQQPGQSLTLIATANQGSEATYESGFVIDKFPISRPNLTFSTLTVSNMSPEDSSIYLCSVEDRIPGANALTFGAGSRLTVL.

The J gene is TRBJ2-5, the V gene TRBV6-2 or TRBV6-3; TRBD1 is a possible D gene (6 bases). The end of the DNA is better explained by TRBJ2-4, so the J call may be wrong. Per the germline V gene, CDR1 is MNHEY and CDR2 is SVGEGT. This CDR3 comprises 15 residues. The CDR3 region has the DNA TGTGCCAGCAGTCCCCTGACAGGACTCAAAAACATTCAGTACTTC. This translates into CASSPLTGLKNIQYF.

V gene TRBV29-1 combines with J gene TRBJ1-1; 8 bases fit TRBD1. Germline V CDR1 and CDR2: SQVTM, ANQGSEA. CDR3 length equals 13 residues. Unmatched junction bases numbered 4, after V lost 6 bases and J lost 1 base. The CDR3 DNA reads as TGCAGCGTAGGGGACAGGCAGAACACTGAAGCTTTCTTT. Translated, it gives CSVGDRQNTEAFF.

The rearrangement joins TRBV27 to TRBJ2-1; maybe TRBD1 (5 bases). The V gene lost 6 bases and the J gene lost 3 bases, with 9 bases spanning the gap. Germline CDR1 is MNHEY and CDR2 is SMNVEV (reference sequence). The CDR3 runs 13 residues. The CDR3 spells CASRGADYNEQFF. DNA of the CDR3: TGTGCCAGCAGAGGGGCCGACTACAATGAGCAGTTCTTC.

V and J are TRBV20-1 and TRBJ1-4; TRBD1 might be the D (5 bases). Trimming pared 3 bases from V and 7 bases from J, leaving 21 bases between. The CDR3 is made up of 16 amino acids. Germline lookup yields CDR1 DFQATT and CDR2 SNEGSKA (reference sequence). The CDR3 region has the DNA TGCAGTGCTAGTGATGGAGTGGGGCAGGCGGGTGAAAAACTGTTTTTT. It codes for CSASDGVGQAGEKLFF.

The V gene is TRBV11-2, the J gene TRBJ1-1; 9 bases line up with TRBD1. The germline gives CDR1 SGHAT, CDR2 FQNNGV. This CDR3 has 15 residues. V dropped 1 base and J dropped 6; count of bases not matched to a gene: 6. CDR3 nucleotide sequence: TGTGCCAGCAGCTTAGTTACAGGGGGCGGCTCTGAAGCTTTCTTT. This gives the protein CASSLVTGGGSEAFF.

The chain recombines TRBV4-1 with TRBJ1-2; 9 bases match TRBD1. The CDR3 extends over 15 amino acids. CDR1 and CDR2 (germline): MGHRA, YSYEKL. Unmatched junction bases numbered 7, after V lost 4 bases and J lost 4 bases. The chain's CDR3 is CASSPTGGSSYGYTF. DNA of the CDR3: TGCGCCAGCAGCCCCACAGGGGGCTCGTCCTATGGCTACACCTTC.

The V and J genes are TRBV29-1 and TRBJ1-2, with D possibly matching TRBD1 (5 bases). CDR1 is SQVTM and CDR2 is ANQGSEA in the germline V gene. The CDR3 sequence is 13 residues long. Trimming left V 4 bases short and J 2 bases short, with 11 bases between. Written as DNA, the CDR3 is TGCAGCGTTGTCAGGGTTTTCAACTATGGCTACACCTTC. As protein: CSVVRVFNYGYTF.

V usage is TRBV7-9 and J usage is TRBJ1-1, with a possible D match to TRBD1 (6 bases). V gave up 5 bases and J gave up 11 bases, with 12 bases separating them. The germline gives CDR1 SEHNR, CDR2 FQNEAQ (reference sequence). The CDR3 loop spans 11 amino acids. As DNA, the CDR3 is TGTGCCAGCAGCGGGGTTGGGGGCGCTTTCTTT. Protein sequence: CASSGVGGAFF.

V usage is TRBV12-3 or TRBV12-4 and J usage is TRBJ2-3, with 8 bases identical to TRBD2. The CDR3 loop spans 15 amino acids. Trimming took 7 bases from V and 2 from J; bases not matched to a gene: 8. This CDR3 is CASTRGGGYTDTQYF. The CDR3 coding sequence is TGTGCCAGCACCCGGGGGGGCGGGTACACAGATACGCAGTATTTT.

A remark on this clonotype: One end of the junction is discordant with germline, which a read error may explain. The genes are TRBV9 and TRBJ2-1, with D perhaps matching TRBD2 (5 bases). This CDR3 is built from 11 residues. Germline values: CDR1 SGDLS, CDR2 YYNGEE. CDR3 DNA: TGTGCCAGCAGCGTCTCTGGGGAGCGGTTCTTC. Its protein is CASSVSGERFF.

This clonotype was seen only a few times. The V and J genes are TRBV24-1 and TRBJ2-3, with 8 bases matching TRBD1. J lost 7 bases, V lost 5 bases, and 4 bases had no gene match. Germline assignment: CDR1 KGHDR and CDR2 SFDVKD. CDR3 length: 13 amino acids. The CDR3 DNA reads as TGTGCCACCAGTGGGACAGGGACGAATACGCAGTATTTT. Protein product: CATSGTGTNTQYF.

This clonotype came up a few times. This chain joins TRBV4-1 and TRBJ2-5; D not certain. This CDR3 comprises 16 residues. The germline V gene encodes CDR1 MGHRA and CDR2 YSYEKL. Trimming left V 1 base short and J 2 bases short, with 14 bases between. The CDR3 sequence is CASSQVAPGVQETQYF. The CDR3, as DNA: TGCGCCAGCAGCCAAGTCGCCCCAGGAGTACAAGAGACCCAGTACTTC.

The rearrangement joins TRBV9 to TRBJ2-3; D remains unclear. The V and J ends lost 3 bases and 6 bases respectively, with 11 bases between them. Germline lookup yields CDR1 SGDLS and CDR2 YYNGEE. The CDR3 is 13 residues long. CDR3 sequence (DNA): TGTGCCAGCAGCGCCTCCCCCGGGGATACGCAGTATTTT. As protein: CASSASPGDTQYF.

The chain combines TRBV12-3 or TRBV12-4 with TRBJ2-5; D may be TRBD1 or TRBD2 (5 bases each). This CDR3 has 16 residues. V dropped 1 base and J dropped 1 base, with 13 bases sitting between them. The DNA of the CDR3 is TGTGCCAGCAGTTTAGGAGATTGGGGGTTCCAAGAGACCCAGTACTTC. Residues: CASSLGDWGFQETQYF.